The 8 T cell receptor beta chains below all came from one sample that was sequenced in a study of Tregs in tolerant kidney transplant recipients. Here immunoSEQ multiplex PCR was the method, and the copy in TCRdb shows in-frame clones only, minus some. The sample lists roughly 80,000 clones; approximately 90% were seen once. The source was Tregs from blood, collected before the transplant. The receptors originated from a human donor who received a combined kidney and bone marrow transplant.

The CDR3 loop is CASRLAGANTGELFF. The CDR3 DNA reads TGCGCCAGTCGTCTAGCGGGAGCGAACACCGGGGAGCTGTTTTTT. This chain uses TRBV10-2 with TRBJ2-2; 10 bases are shared with TRBD2. The V and J ends lost 9 bases and 0 bases, in that order; junction bases with no gene match: 4. The germline V gene encodes CDR1 WSHSY and CDR2 SAAADI. The CDR3 length is 15 residues.

The chain recombines TRBV7-8 with TRBJ2-5, with TRBD1 as a possible D gene (6 bases). The DNA matches TRBJ2-7 better at its end, which makes the J call doubtful. The CDR3 totals 15 residues. The germline V gene encodes CDR1 SGHVS and CDR2 FQNEAQ. CDR3 sequence reads: CASSHTGLSSYEQYF. DNA for the CDR3: TGTGCCAGCAGCCATACAGGGTTAAGCTCCTACGAGCAGTACTTC.

The chain joins TRBV2 to TRBJ1-1, with 8 bases lining up with TRBD1. Germline V gene sequence: CDR1 SNHLY, CDR2 FYNNEI. With 4 bases clipped from V and 8 bases from J, the junction kept 3 bases outside the gene matches. The CDR3 runs 12 residues. The CDR3 DNA is TGTGCCAGCAGTGTGGGGACAGGCGAAGCTTTCTTT. Amino acids: CASSVGTGEAFF.

The chain carries TRBV7-8 and TRBJ1-2, with 7 bases aligning to TRBD1. This CDR3 contains 13 residues. Germline CDR1 reads SGHVS; CDR2 reads FQNEAQ. V dropped 2 bases and J dropped 8; count of bases not matched to a gene: 5. The CDR3 bases are TGTGCCAGCAGCTTACCGACAGGGCGCGGCTACACCTTC. It yields the protein CASSLPTGRGYTF.

The chain uses TRBV27 and TRBJ2-5; 7 nucleotides align to TRBD2. The V segment lost 5 bases and the J segment 4 bases; nucleotides outside the gene matches: 19. Germline V gene lookup returns CDR1 MNHEY and CDR2 SMNVEV (reference sequence). CDR3 length equals 18 residues. In DNA, the CDR3 is TGTGCCAGCAGTCACATGACTTCTAGCGGACCAGAGGCAGAGACCCAGTACTTC. This encodes CASSHMTSSGPEAETQYF.

The gene calls are TRBV20-1 and TRBJ2-3; D gene ambiguous. V was cut by 5 bases and J by 2 bases, with 5 bases left in between. CDR1 is DFQATT and CDR2 is SNEGSKA in the germline V gene (reference sequence). The CDR3 runs 11 residues. Written as DNA, the CDR3 is TGCAGTGCTGTAGCCACAGATACGCAGTATTTT. Translated, it gives CSAVATDTQYF.

Concerning this clone itself: Other DNA sequences from this sample encode an identical CDR3 as well. This chain joins TRBV7-2 and TRBJ2-7; 8 bases are shared with TRBD2. V shed 5 bases, J shed 5 bases, and the junction held 17 bases outside the gene matches. The CDR3 has 17 residues. Germline V CDR1 and CDR2: SGHTA, FQGNSA. CDR3 sequence reads: CASSVSAGGRGENEQYF. CDR3 DNA: TGTGCCAGCAGCGTTTCGGCGGGAGGTAGGGGGGAGAACGAGCAGTACTTC. Full variable domain (remainder filled in from reference TRBV7-2 and TRBJ2-7): GAGVSQSPSNKVTEKGKDVELRCDPISGHTALYWYRQSLGQGLEFLIYFQGNSAPDKSGLPSDRFSAERTGGSVSTLTIQRTQQEDSAVYLCASSVSAGGRGENEQYFGPGTRLTVT.

This clone was counted once. CDR3 bases: TGTGCCAGCAGACTAGCGGAAGGCACAGATACGCAGTATTTT. Translation: CASRLAEGTDTQYF. The chain is built from TRBV6-1 and TRBJ2-3; 8 nucleotides align to TRBD2. CDR1 and CDR2 (germline): MNHNS, SASEGT. V shed 6 bases and J 1 base; nucleotides not matched to a gene: 3. This CDR3 contains 14 residues.